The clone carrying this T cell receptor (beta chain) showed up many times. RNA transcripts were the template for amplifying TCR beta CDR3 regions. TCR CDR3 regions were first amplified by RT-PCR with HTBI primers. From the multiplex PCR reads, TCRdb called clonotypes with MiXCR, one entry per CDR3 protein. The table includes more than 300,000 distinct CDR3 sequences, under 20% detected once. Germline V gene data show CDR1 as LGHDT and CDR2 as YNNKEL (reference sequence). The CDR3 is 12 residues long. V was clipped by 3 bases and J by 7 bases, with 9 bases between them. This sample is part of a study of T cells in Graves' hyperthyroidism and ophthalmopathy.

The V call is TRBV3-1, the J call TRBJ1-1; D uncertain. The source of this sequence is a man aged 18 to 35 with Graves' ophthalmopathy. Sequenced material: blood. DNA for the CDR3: TGTGCCAGCAGCCAGCAAACCCTTGAAGCTTTCTTT. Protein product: CASSQQTLEAFF.